The 26 T cell receptor beta chains below all came from one sample that was sequenced in a study of blood T cell repertoires in COVID-19. Data came from immunoSEQ multiplex PCR; TCRdb stores just in-frame clones and leaves some out. The table includes about 330,000 clones, more than 85% detected once. Sequences were obtained from PBMCs or T cells enriched from blood (not recorded which). All receptors derive from a woman in her twenties or thirties who had recovered from COVID-19.

The chain recombines TRBV28 with TRBJ1-4; tentative D call: TRBD1 (5 bases). Germline assignment: CDR1 MDHEN and CDR2 SYDVKM. V lost 2 bases and J lost 8, with 12 bases in between. This CDR3 spans 14 amino acids. CDR3 coding DNA: TGTGCCAGCAGTTTACGTACCAGGGAAGAAAAACTGTTTTTT. It codes for CASSLRTREEKLFF.

This clone showed up just a few times. This rearrangement joins TRBV7-6 to TRBJ2-7, with 12 bases fitting TRBD2. The V gene's germline CDR1 is SGHVS and CDR2 FNYEAQ. The CDR3 runs 16 residues. J lost 3 bases, V lost 1 base, and 4 bases had no gene match. The CDR3 is CASSLGTSGGFYEQYF. The CDR3 DNA reads as TGTGCCAGCAGCTTAGGAACTAGCGGGGGGTTCTACGAGCAGTACTTC.

The chain links TRBV11-3 to TRBJ2-3; D unclear. The V and J ends lost 5 bases and 4 bases respectively, with 10 bases between them. Germline CDR1 is SGHNT and CDR2 is YENEEA. CDR3 length: 13 residues. CDR3 bases: TGTGCCAGCAGCCCGTCTATGGCAGATACGCAGTATTTT. Translating gives CASSPSMADTQYF. The complete variable domain, with remaining parts taken from reference TRBV11-3 and TRBJ2-3, reads EAGVVQSPRYKIIEKKQPVAFWCNPISGHNTLYWYLQNLGQGPELLIRYENEEAVDDSQLPKDRFSAERLKGVDSTLKIQPAELGDSAVYLCASSPSMADTQYFGPGTRLTVL.

The chain combines TRBV11-2 with TRBJ1-3; D unresolved. The CDR3 spans 12 residues. From germline, CDR1 is SGHAT and CDR2 FQNNGV. V lost 5 bases and J 11 bases, leaving 13 bases between the germline ends. This chain's CDR3 is CASSPREIPIYF. The DNA for the CDR3 is TGTGCCAGCAGCCCTAGAGAGATCCCCATATATTTT.

The CDR3: CASSFGRPGGELFF. CDR3 DNA: TGTGCCAGCAGCTTCGGCCGCCCGGGCGGGGAGCTGTTTTTT. The genes are TRBV5-4 and TRBJ2-2; D is unresolved. There are 14 residues in the CDR3. The germline V and J ends were trimmed by 2 bases and 7 bases, with 12 bases remaining between them. Germline loops: CDR1 SGHNT, CDR2 YYREEE (reference sequence).

This clone was found once. This chain uses TRBV5-1 with TRBJ2-3; 9 positions agree with TRBD2. After removal of 4 bases from V and 6 bases from J, the junction contained 12 bases not matched to a gene. CDR3 length equals 16 residues. The germline CDR1 and CDR2 sequences are SGHRS and YFSETQ. For the CDR3, the DNA is TGCGCCAGCAGCCCCCCGGGACTAGCCAACGCGGATACGCAGTATTTT. The encoded protein is CASSPPGLANADTQYF. The variable domain in full, completed from reference TRBV5-1 and TRBJ2-3, reads KAGVTQTPRYLIKTRGQQVTLSCSPISGHRSVSWYQQTPGQGLQFLFEYFSETQRNKGNFPGRFSGRQFSNSRSEMNVSTLELGDSALYLCASSPPGLANADTQYFGPGTRLTVL.

The chain joins TRBV7-6 to TRBJ2-3; 9 positions agree with TRBD2. The CDR3 covers 16 residues. Germline trimming cut 2 bases from V and 3 bases from J; bases unmatched to any gene: 6. Germline V lookup: CDR1 SGHVS, CDR2 FNYEAQ. The CDR3 spells CASSLRGLAGTDTQYF. CDR3 bases: TGTGCCAGCAGCTTAAGGGGACTAGCAGGGACAGATACGCAGTATTTT.

The sample holds many counts of this clone. The V and J genes are TRBV10-2 and TRBJ2-7; 7 bases are a match to TRBD1. J gave up 5 bases and V 7 bases, and 14 bases lay outside the gene matches. The CDR3 covers 15 residues. Germline V gene sequence: CDR1 WSHSY, CDR2 SAAADI. CDR3 residues: CASTDPGATGNEQYF. As DNA, the CDR3 is TGCGCCAGCACGGACCCAGGGGCGACAGGGAACGAGCAGTACTTC.

The chain combines TRBV30 with TRBJ2-4; perhaps TRBD2 as D (7 bases). This CDR3 contains 16 residues. Trimming removed 0 bases at V and 1 base at J, with 13 bases between. The germline V gene encodes CDR1 GTSNPN and CDR2 SVGIG (reference sequence). The CDR3: CAWSVGGASAKNIQYF. CDR3 bases: TGTGCCTGGAGTGTAGGGGGGGCCAGTGCCAAAAACATTCAGTACTTC.

This clone was detected only once. This sample also contains other DNA sequences that code for the same CDR3. This chain connects TRBV19 to TRBJ2-7; 9 nucleotides line up with TRBD1. The J segment lost 4 bases and the V segment lost 4 bases, leaving 5 bases of the junction unmatched. CDR3 length: 14 residues. Germline loops: CDR1 LNHDA, CDR2 SQIVND (reference sequence). The CDR3 DNA sequence: TGTGCCAGTAGTAGCACAGGGGGCGGGTACGAGCAGTACTTC. The encoded protein is CASSSTGGGYEQYF. Complete variable domain (other parts from reference TRBV19 and TRBJ2-7): DGGITQSPKYLFRKEGQNVTLSCEQNLNHDAMYWYRQDPGQGLRLIYYSQIVNDFQKGDIAEGYSVSREKKESFPLTVTSAQKNPTAFYLCASSSTGGGYEQYFGPGTRLTVT.

V usage is TRBV6-2 or TRBV6-3 and J usage is TRBJ1-6; tentative D call: TRBD1 (6 bases). Germline CDR1 and CDR2: MNHEY and SVGEGT. This CDR3 contains 18 residues. The V gene lost 2 bases and the J gene lost 6 bases, with 20 bases spanning the gap. CDR3 loop: CASSYPTGGSGVNSPLHF. CDR3 DNA: TGTGCCAGCAGTTACCCGACCGGGGGGTCAGGGGTTAATTCACCCCTCCACTTT.

The CDR3 spells CASSGRGQVFIVNTEAFF. DNA of the CDR3: TGTGCCAGCAGTGGCAGGGGACAGGTATTTATCGTGAACACTGAAGCTTTCTTT. This chain uses TRBV6-1 with TRBJ1-1, with TRBD1 matching 8 bases. Per the germline V gene, CDR1 is MNHNS and CDR2 is SASEGT. V lost 4 bases, J lost 0 bases, and 13 bases stayed unmatched. The length of the CDR3 is 18 residues.

The rearrangement uses TRBV27 and TRBJ2-7, with D tentatively TRBD1 (6 bases). The CDR3 has 17 residues. V dropped 4 bases and J dropped 0 bases, with 19 bases sitting between them. CDR1 MNHEY and CDR2 SMNVEV come from the germline V gene (reference sequence). Here the CDR3 reads CASSSPRGKRSSYEQYF. CDR3 in DNA: TGTGCCAGCAGTTCCCCTAGGGGGAAGCGGAGCTCCTACGAGCAGTACTTC.

The chain carries TRBV10-2 and TRBJ1-2, with D possibly matching TRBD1 (5 bases). The CDR3 spans 14 residues. Trimming removed 0 bases at V and 6 bases at J, with 11 bases between. The germline V gene encodes CDR1 WSHSY and CDR2 SAAADI. The CDR3 sequence is CASSESRGMDGYTF. CDR3 coding DNA: TGCGCCAGCAGTGAGTCGCGGGGGATGGATGGCTACACCTTC.

Concerning this clone itself: Other nucleotide sequences from this sample produce the same CDR3. The chain employs TRBV3-1 (or the pseudogene TRBV3-2) and TRBJ2-3, with TRBD2 as a possible D gene (7 bases). This CDR3 region has 14 residues. The germline V gene has CDR1 LGHDT and CDR2 YNNKEL (reference sequence). Trimming took off 1 base at V and 4 bases at J, with 9 bases between the two ends. The CDR3 sequence: CASSQAGGPDTQYF. CDR3 nucleotides: TGTGCCAGCAGCCAAGCGGGGGGCCCAGATACGCAGTATTTT.

The sample holds a few counts of this clone. This CDR3 is also generated by other DNA sequences in the sample. The gene calls are TRBV27 and TRBJ2-7, with 9 bases fitting TRBD1. The CDR3 loop spans 13 amino acids. CDR1 is MNHEY and CDR2 is SMNVEV in the germline V gene (reference sequence). V lost 5 bases and J lost 6; bases outside the gene matches: 5. In nucleotides, the CDR3 is TGTGCCAGCAGTGAGGGACAGGGACGCGAGCAGTACTTC. Its protein is CASSEGQGREQYF.

This clone was counted a single time. V and J are TRBV28 and TRBJ1-4, with TRBD1 matching over 10 bases. From germline, CDR1 is MDHEN and CDR2 SYDVKM. The ends lost 2 bases at V and 3 bases at J; junction bases unmatched: 3. CDR3 length equals 16 residues. Here the CDR3 DNA reads TGTGCCAGCAGTTTAGGGGGACAGGGGTCTAATGAAAAACTGTTTTTT. It codes for CASSLGGQGSNEKLFF.

The chain links TRBV5-1 to TRBJ2-1; 11 bases align to TRBD2. The CDR3 is 15 amino acids. The germline V gene has CDR1 SGHRS and CDR2 YFSETQ. Losses at the gene ends were 4 bases for V and 3 bases for J; bases not matched to a gene: 3. CDR3 protein: CASSLGTSGYNEQFF. In DNA, the CDR3 is TGCGCCAGCAGCCTCGGGACTAGCGGCTACAATGAGCAGTTCTTC.

The chain joins TRBV5-4 to TRBJ2-2; the D is unclear. CDR3 length: 14 residues. Germline CDR1 and CDR2: SGHNT and YYREEE (reference sequence). V lost 0 bases to trimming and J lost 4 bases, with 7 bases between them. DNA of the CDR3: TGTGCCAGCAGCTTGGGCAGGTCCACCGGGGAGCTGTTTTTT. This codes for CASSLGRSTGELFF.

The chain employs TRBV10-2 and TRBJ2-7; 13 bases align to TRBD2. This CDR3 has 15 amino acids. V lost 3 bases, J lost 4 bases, and 3 bases stayed unmatched. Germline values: CDR1 WSHSY, CDR2 SAAADI. CDR3 sequence: CASSDPTSGGYEQYF. The CDR3 region has the DNA TGCGCCAGCAGTGACCCGACTAGCGGGGGGTACGAGCAGTACTTC.

This clone was seen repeatedly, ten times or more. CDR3 amino acids: CASSLELAVSYGYTF. Here the CDR3 DNA reads TGCGCCAGCAGCTTGGAGCTCGCGGTATCCTATGGCTACACCTTC. The genes are TRBV5-1 and TRBJ1-2; D call uncertain. Trimming stripped 0 bases from V and 4 bases from J, with 13 bases between. Looked up from germline, CDR1 is SGHRS and CDR2 is YFSETQ. There are 15 residues in the CDR3.

The V gene is TRBV11-2, the J gene TRBJ2-5; D may be TRBD1 (6 bases). Deletions cut 2 bases from V and 4 bases from J, with 8 bases between. CDR3 length: 13 amino acids. The germline V gene encodes CDR1 SGHAT and CDR2 FQNNGV. CDR3: CASSLTGRETQYF. Written as DNA, the CDR3 is TGTGCCAGCAGCTTAACAGGGAGAGAGACCCAGTACTTC.

The V call is TRBV7-2, the J call TRBJ2-7, with TRBD2 identical over 10 bases. J was trimmed by 4 bases and V by 4 bases; bases with no gene match: 10. In germline, CDR1 is SGHTA, CDR2 FQGNSA. CDR3 size: 16 residues. This CDR3 is CASSSEGSGGAYEQYF. CDR3 nucleotide sequence: TGTGCCAGCAGCTCAGAGGGCAGCGGGGGGGCGTACGAGCAGTACTTC.

The chain recombines TRBV5-1 with TRBJ2-2, with D possibly being TRBD2 (6 bases). Trimming took 4 bases from V and 3 from J, leaving 16 bases between them. The CDR3 covers 16 residues. Germline V gives CDR1 SGHRS, CDR2 YFSETQ. Here the CDR3 DNA reads TGCGCCAGCAGCCCCGGGAGTGGGCTGGACACCGGGGAGCTGTTTTTT. Translated: CASSPGSGLDTGELFF.

The chain links TRBV29-1 to TRBJ2-1, with TRBD1 matching 7 bases. Germline CDR1 SQVTM, CDR2 ANQGSEA. The CDR3 is 11 residues long. V dropped 5 bases and J dropped 7; count of bases not matched to a gene: 2. CDR3 sequence (DNA): TGCAGCGTTAAGACAGGGAATGAGCAGTTCTTC. It yields the protein CSVKTGNEQFF.

The chain has TRBV7-9 and TRBJ1-1; 10 positions agree with TRBD1. Trimming cost V 5 bases and J 11 bases; bases outside gene matches: 8. Germline V lookup: CDR1 SEHNR, CDR2 FQNEAQ (reference sequence). The CDR3 spans 13 residues. The DNA for the CDR3 is TGTGCCAGCAGCGTAGGAGGGACAGGGGACGCTTTCTTT. Translated, it gives CASSVGGTGDAFF.